These 17 T cell receptor beta chains came from one sample sequenced in a study of blood T cell repertoires in COVID-19. This table comes from immunoSEQ multiplex PCR, and its TCRdb copy is limited to in-frame clones, with some not included. The table includes 300,000 or so clones, 70% to 90% detected once. Sequencing input: PBMCs or T cells enriched from blood (not recorded which). These receptors were collected from a woman aged 25 to 39 who had recovered from COVID-19.

The rearrangement links TRBV19 to TRBJ2-7; 7 positions agree with TRBD1. This CDR3 has 13 residues. Looked up from germline, CDR1 is LNHDA and CDR2 is SQIVND (reference sequence). The junction had 6 bases not matched to a gene; V was cut back by 7 bases and J by 3 bases. DNA of the CDR3: TGTGCCAGTATGGACAGGTTAAACTACGAGCAGTACTTC. Protein: CASMDRLNYEQYF.

This chain links TRBV7-6 with TRBJ1-1, with D perhaps matching TRBD1 (5 bases). The CDR3 runs to 14 residues. Germline V gene lookup returns CDR1 SGHVS and CDR2 FNYEAQ. V was cut by 2 bases and J by 4 bases, with 11 bases left in between. This chain's CDR3 is CASSLRLGGTEAFF. CDR3 coding DNA: TGTGCCAGCAGCTTACGCCTCGGGGGCACTGAAGCTTTCTTT.

The chain uses TRBV6-5 and TRBJ1-4, with 7 bases matching TRBD1. CDR3 length equals 14 residues. Germline CDR1 is MNHEY and CDR2 is SVGAGI. Trimming cost V 6 bases and J 7 bases; bases outside gene matches: 8. As DNA, the CDR3 is TGTGCCAGCAGATCAGGGGGAGAGGGTGAAAAACTGTTTTTT. Amino acid sequence: CASRSGGEGEKLFF.

The chain is built from TRBV4-3 and TRBJ2-3, with D maybe TRBD2 (5 bases). CDR3 size: 15 residues. Trimming shortened V by 0 bases and J by 6 bases, and 13 bases separated the two germline ends. Germline loops: CDR1 LGHNA, CDR2 YSLEER. The CDR3 region has the DNA TGCGCCAGCAGCCAAGACGGCACGGGGTCCGATACGCAGTATTTT. This translates into CASSQDGTGSDTQYF.

J is TRBJ2-7 and V is TRBV30; tentatively, D is TRBD1 (6 bases). Germline-derived CDR1 and CDR2 are GTSNPN and SVGIG (reference sequence). CDR3 size: 13 residues. V lost 4 bases to trimming and J lost 5 bases, with 15 bases between them. The CDR3 DNA is TGTGCCTGGACCGCCTCGGACAGAAACGAGCAGTACTTC. Translated: CAWTASDRNEQYF.

The rearrangement links TRBV7-9 to TRBJ2-1; D not resolved. V was trimmed by 4 bases and J by 0 bases, leaving 10 bases between them. Germline V lookup: CDR1 SEHNR, CDR2 FQNEAQ (reference sequence). The CDR3 loop spans 15 amino acids. The DNA for the CDR3 is TGTGCCAGCAGCTCCCCGCACGGCTCCTACAATGAGCAGTTCTTC. It encodes CASSSPHGSYNEQFF.

The chain couples TRBV4-2 to TRBJ2-3, with 13 bases aligning to TRBD2. Germline V gives CDR1 LGHNA, CDR2 YNFKEQ. The CDR3 runs 17 residues. With 2 bases clipped from V and 9 bases from J, the junction kept 11 bases outside the gene matches. CDR3 in DNA: TGTGCCAGCAGCCAATCCAACTCCGGGACTAGCGGGGTCACGCAGTATTTT. Translating it yields CASSQSNSGTSGVTQYF.

The chain combines TRBV10-3 with TRBJ1-5, with a tentative D call TRBD1 (6 bases). Trimming stripped 6 bases from V and 5 bases from J, with 14 bases between. Per germline, CDR1 ENHRY and CDR2 SYGVKD. CDR3 length equals 14 residues. As DNA, the CDR3 is TGTGCCATCAGGGGGGGGGACACGGATCAGCCCCAGCATTTT. Amino acids: CAIRGGDTDQPQHF.

The V call is TRBV5-1, the J call TRBJ2-7; TRBD2 aligns across 10 bases. CDR3 length: 16 amino acids. From germline, CDR1 is SGHRS and CDR2 YFSETQ. The V segment lost 3 bases and the J segment 1 base; nucleotides outside the gene matches: 7. The CDR3 region has the DNA TGCGCCAGCAGCTGGAAACTAGCGGGGCGGTCCTACGAGCAGTACTTC. It codes for CASSWKLAGRSYEQYF. Complete variable domain (other parts from reference TRBV5-1 and TRBJ2-7): KAGVTQTPRYLIKTRGQQVTLSCSPISGHRSVSWYQQTPGQGLQFLFEYFSETQRNKGNFPGRFSGRQFSNSRSEMNVSTLELGDSALYLCASSWKLAGRSYEQYFGPGTRLTVT.

CDR3 nucleotides: TGTGCCAGCAGCTTGCCCGACAGAGGAAACACCATATATTTT. This translates into CASSLPDRGNTIYF. The V gene is TRBV5-4, the J gene TRBJ1-3; possible D gene TRBD1, 5 bases. Germline V gene data show CDR1 as SGHNT and CDR2 as YYREEE (reference sequence). V gave up 1 base and J gave up 4 bases, with 9 bases separating them. CDR3 length equals 14 residues.

This clone has only a few counts. The V call is TRBV4-2, the J call TRBJ1-3; TRBD1 is a possible D gene (5 bases). The CDR3 loop spans 14 amino acids. Germline V gene lookup returns CDR1 LGHNA and CDR2 YNFKEQ. V was pared by 1 base and J by 2 bases, with 6 bases between. The CDR3 DNA is TGTGCCAGCAGCCAAGCGGGGGCTGGAAACACCATATATTTT. Translating gives CASSQAGAGNTIYF.

The DNA of the CDR3 is TGTGCCAGCAGTTACTCCGGGAGTGCTGGAAACACCATATATTTT. Protein sequence: CASSYSGSAGNTIYF. This chain connects TRBV6-5 to TRBJ1-3; unclear D gene. The germline CDR1 and CDR2 sequences are MNHEY and SVGAGI. With 0 bases removed from V and 2 bases from J, the gap between germline ends came to 8 bases. The CDR3 spans 15 residues.

The V call is TRBV2, the J call TRBJ1-1; D uncertain. There are 13 residues in the CDR3. Germline V gene sequence: CDR1 SNHLY, CDR2 FYNNEI. Trimming stripped 10 bases from V and 0 bases from J, with 12 bases between. CDR3 nucleotides: TGTGCCACAAGCGGCATCATGAACACTGAAGCTTTCTTT. This translates into CATSGIMNTEAFF.

The chain has TRBV5-1 and TRBJ1-5; unclear D gene. This CDR3 is built from 14 residues. V was trimmed by 0 bases and J by 2 bases, leaving 6 bases between them. Germline V gene lookup returns CDR1 SGHRS and CDR2 YFSETQ. CDR3 bases: TGCGCCAGCAGCTTGGAGTCAGGCAATCAGCCCCAGCATTTT. It yields the protein CASSLESGNQPQHF.

This chain connects TRBV6-5 to TRBJ2-2, with D possibly matching TRBD2 (5 bases). This CDR3 comprises 15 residues. V lost 5 bases and J lost 1, with 11 bases in between. Per germline, CDR1 MNHEY and CDR2 SVGAGI. CDR3 DNA: TGTGCCAGCAGTCCCCGTGGAGGGAACACCGGGGAGCTGTTTTTT. This sequence encodes CASSPRGGNTGELFF.

This chain links TRBV19 with TRBJ2-5, with 7 bases aligning to TRBD1. This CDR3 contains 15 residues. Trimming cost V 3 bases and J 1 base; bases outside gene matches: 5. The germline V gene has CDR1 LNHDA and CDR2 SQIVND (reference sequence). DNA of the CDR3: TGTGCCAGTAGTATTGTCCGGGACAGCCAAGAGACCCAGTACTTC. Protein sequence: CASSIVRDSQETQYF.

The chain joins TRBV15 to TRBJ1-4, with 10 bases that match TRBD1. Germline lookup yields CDR1 LNHNV and CDR2 YYDKDF (reference sequence). J was trimmed by 5 bases and V by 7 bases; bases with no gene match: 7. The CDR3 contains 15 residues. CDR3 DNA: TGTGCCACCAACCGGGACAGGGGCGTGAATGAAAAACTGTTTTTT. Encoded protein: CATNRDRGVNEKLFF.